This T cell receptor beta chain is drawn from a study of T cell repertoires in cytomegalovirus infection. MiXCR, run by TCRdb on the reads, gives a single entry per CDR3 protein. This table holds more than 300,000 distinct CDR3 sequences, about 35% found once. Concerning this clonotype: The antigen remains unidentified.

CDR1 and CDR2 from the germline V gene are SGHNT and YYREEE (reference sequence). The CDR3 runs to 14 residues. The ends were cut back, 0 bases at V and 6 bases at J, with 9 bases in the middle. The study, taken as a whole, reports: Pooled public TCR beta family frequency picked out CMV carriers with the relevant HLA. HLA-C-restricted CMV clonotypes gave the most frequent clonotype in two of eight donors.

The source was cultured PBMCs, collected from culture after CMV antigen stimulation. The chain employs TRBV5-4 and TRBJ2-2; no clear D. This TCR came from a human donor in good health (CMV status not recorded). Some clones in this sample may be carry-over from other donors' samples. The CDR3 region has the DNA TGTGCCAGCAGCTTGGTCCATACCGCCGGGGAGCTGTTTTTT. Protein: CASSLVHTAGELFF.